This T cell receptor (beta chain) stems from a study of T-cell memory formation after mild COVID-19. TCRdb called the 5' RACE reads again in MiXCR, with one record for every CDR3 protein. The sample holds under 700,000 distinct CDR3 sequences, roughly 20% seen once. Germline V lookup: CDR1 SGHRS, CDR2 YFSETQ. The CDR3 has 13 amino acids. V was shortened by 0 bases and J by 6 bases, with 7 bases between the two germline ends. V and J are TRBV5-1 and TRBJ1-5; D gene unclear. The specimen was PBMCs or a T cell subset sorted from them (not recorded which). The TCR was taken from an adult woman who had mild COVID-19 (a few samples of this study predate the infection). Cell type and time point are not known. CDR3 sequence reads: CASSLDMFQPQHF. The CDR3 region has the DNA TGCGCCAGCAGCTTGGACATGTTTCAGCCCCAGCATTTT. Drawing the rest from reference TRBV5-1 and TRBJ1-5, the complete variable domain is KAGVTQTPRYLIKTRGQQVTLSCSPISGHRSVSWYQQTPGQGLQFLFEYFSETQRNKGNFPGRFSGRQFSNSRSEMNVSTLELGDSALYLCASSLDMFQPQHFGDGTRLSIL.